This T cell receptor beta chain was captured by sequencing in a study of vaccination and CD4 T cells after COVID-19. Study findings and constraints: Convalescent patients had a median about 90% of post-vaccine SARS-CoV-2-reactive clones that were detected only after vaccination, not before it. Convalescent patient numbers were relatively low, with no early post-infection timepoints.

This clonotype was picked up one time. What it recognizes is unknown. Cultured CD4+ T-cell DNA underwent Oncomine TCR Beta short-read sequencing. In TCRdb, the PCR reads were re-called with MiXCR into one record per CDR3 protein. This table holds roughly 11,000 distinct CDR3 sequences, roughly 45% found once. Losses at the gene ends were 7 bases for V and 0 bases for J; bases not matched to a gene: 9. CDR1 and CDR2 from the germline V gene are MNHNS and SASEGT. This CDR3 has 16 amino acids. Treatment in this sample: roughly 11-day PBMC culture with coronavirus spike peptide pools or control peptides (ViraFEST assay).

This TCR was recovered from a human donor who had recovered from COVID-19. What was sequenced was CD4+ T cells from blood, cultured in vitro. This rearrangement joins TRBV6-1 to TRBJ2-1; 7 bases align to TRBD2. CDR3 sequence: CASMGGGTSSYNEQFF. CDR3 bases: TGTGCCAGCATGGGGGGGGGGACGAGCTCCTACAATGAGCAGTTCTTC.